Below, 13 T cell receptor beta chains from the same sample are listed, as sequenced in a study of read filtering for tumor transcriptome and immune sequencing. This library used roughly 400 ng RNA and molecular barcoded adaptors spanning alpha/delta and beta/gamma chains. TCRdb reprocessed the reads with MiXCR, giving one entry per CDR3 protein. There are 55,000 to 60,000 distinct CDR3 sequences in the sample; over 9% occur only once, and 16% lies in the top ten. The source material was a population of CD138-negative cells sorted from bone marrow. These receptors were obtained from a donor at least 40 years old with multiple myeloma.

In its sample, this clonotype was seen many times. This chain uses TRBV7-3 with TRBJ1-1; TRBD1 matches 8 bases. The CDR3 runs to 14 residues. In germline, CDR1 is SGHTA, CDR2 FQGTGA. Trimming at V came to 3 bases and at J to 5 bases, leaving 5 bases not matched to a gene. The CDR3 spells CASSFQGAGTEAFF. The CDR3 DNA follows: TGTGCCAGCAGCTTTCAGGGGGCTGGGACTGAAGCTTTCTTT.

Ten or more counts support this clonotype. V usage is TRBV18 and J usage is TRBJ1-6; D gene uncertain. Per germline, CDR1 KGHSH and CDR2 LQKENI. V lost 3 bases, J lost 9 bases, and 18 bases lay in between. The CDR3 is 16 amino acids. In DNA form, the CDR3 reads TGTGCCAGCTCACCCCCGAGCGGGAAGGAAGGTTCACCCCTCCACTTT. Encoded protein: CASSPPSGKEGSPLHF.

This sequence joins TRBV30 and TRBJ1-5; D unresolved. The CDR3 has 14 residues. Germline V CDR1 and CDR2: GTSNPN, SVGIG (reference sequence). The germline V and J ends were trimmed by 2 bases and 3 bases, with 11 bases remaining between them. CDR3 nucleotide sequence: TGTGCCTGGAGTACAAGCCCAATCAATCAGCCCCAGCATTTT. It codes for CAWSTSPINQPQHF.

This clonotype was counted at least ten times. The V gene is TRBV2, the J gene TRBJ2-5; no definite D call. The V gene's germline CDR1 is SNHLY and CDR2 FYNNEI. Trimming left V 4 bases short and J 5 bases short, with 14 bases between. The CDR3 covers 14 residues. CDR3 DNA: TGTGCCAGCAGTGTTAAGGGTCCTTGGGAGACCCAGTACTTC. Its protein product is CASSVKGPWETQYF.

This clonotype was found many times. The V and J genes are TRBV11-3 and TRBJ1-6; D call uncertain. Trimming stripped 1 base from V and 7 bases from J, with 8 bases between. Germline V gene data show CDR1 as SGHNT and CDR2 as YENEEA. The CDR3 is 14 amino acids. CDR3 region: CASSLGKANSPLHF. The DNA of the CDR3 is TGTGCCAGCAGCTTAGGCAAGGCAAATTCACCCCTCCACTTT.

The sample holds many counts of this clonotype. The V call is TRBV7-9, the J call TRBJ2-7; D uncertain. V lost 6 bases and J 4 bases, leaving 7 bases between the germline ends. This CDR3 has 11 amino acids. Germline V gives CDR1 SEHNR, CDR2 FQNEAQ (reference sequence). In nucleotides, the CDR3 is TGTGCCAGCAGTCCCTTTTACGAGCAGTACTTC. Translating gives CASSPFYEQYF.

In its sample, this clonotype was seen a few times. The rearrangement joins TRBV6-4 to TRBJ2-1; possibly TRBD1 for D (5 bases). The V and J ends lost 2 bases and 6 bases respectively, with 11 bases between them. The CDR3 sequence is 14 residues long. Germline lookup yields CDR1 MRHNA and CDR2 SNTAGT. The CDR3, as DNA: TGTGCCAGCAGTGACACCGACAGATTCAATGAGCAGTTCTTC. Translating it yields CASSDTDRFNEQFF.

This clonotype is a singleton in its sample. This likely stems from a read error, as it lies one base from a far larger clone. This rearrangement joins TRBV6-5 to TRBJ2-1; tentative D call: TRBD2 (5 bases). Germline assignment: CDR1 MNHEY and CDR2 SVGAGI. The CDR3 covers 15 residues. CDR3 protein: CASSYSAGTRNEQSF. The CDR3 DNA sequence: TGTGCCAGCAGTTACTCGGCAGGCACTAGGAATGAGCAGTCCTTC.

V usage is TRBV29-1 and J usage is TRBJ1-1; maybe TRBD1 (6 bases). The CDR3 length is 13 residues. Germline V gene data show CDR1 as SQVTM and CDR2 as ANQGSEA. The V end lost 4 bases, the J end lost 0 bases, and 9 bases lay between the germline ends. The CDR3 DNA reads TGCAGCGTTGCCCACAGGGTGAACACTGAAGCTTTCTTT. Residues: CSVAHRVNTEAFF.

Comment on this clonotype: A much larger clone differs by one base, so this may be a read error. The V and J genes are TRBV6-5 and TRBJ2-1; maybe TRBD2 (6 bases). Germline V CDR1 and CDR2: MNHEY, SVGAGI. This CDR3 is 16 amino acids long. DNA of the CDR3: TGTGCCAGCAGCGGTTTTTTTAGCGGCTCCTACAATGAGCAGTTATTC. Encoded protein: CASSGFFSGSYNEQLF.

This clonotype appeared many times. This chain joins TRBV7-9 and TRBJ2-7; D gene uncertain. CDR3 length: 17 residues. Trimming took off 0 bases at V and 0 bases at J, with 15 bases between the two ends. Germline loops: CDR1 SEHNR, CDR2 FQNEAQ (reference sequence). This chain's CDR3 is CASSLAYLQASSYEQYF. The CDR3, as DNA: TGTGCCAGCAGCTTAGCATATTTGCAGGCGAGCTCCTACGAGCAGTACTTC.

This clonotype came up a few times. V gene TRBV5-1 combines with J gene TRBJ2-6, with D perhaps TRBD1 (6 bases). Per germline, CDR1 SGHRS and CDR2 YFSETQ. V dropped 4 bases and J dropped 2 bases, with 19 bases sitting between them. The CDR3 runs 18 residues. The CDR3 region has the DNA TGCGCCAGCAGCCCGACAGGTCCTTTCGCTCCTGGGGCCAACGTCCTGACTTTC. Translation gives CASSPTGPFAPGANVLTF. Supplemented by reference TRBV5-1 and TRBJ2-6, the full variable domain reads KAGVTQTPRYLIKTRGQQVTLSCSPISGHRSVSWYQQTPGQGLQFLFEYFSETQRNKGNFPGRFSGRQFSNSRSEMNVSTLELGDSALYLCASSPTGPFAPGANVLTFGAGSRLTVL.

At least ten counts were recorded for this clonotype. The gene calls are TRBV11-2 and TRBJ2-7; 8 positions agree with TRBD1. The CDR3 is made up of 14 amino acids. V lost 5 bases, J lost 2 bases, and 5 bases stayed unmatched. Germline lookup yields CDR1 SGHAT and CDR2 FQNNGV. CDR3 sequence reads: CASSRDRRTYEQYF. CDR3 DNA sequence: TGTGCCAGCAGCCGGGACAGGCGAACCTACGAGCAGTACTTC. Together with reference TRBV11-2 and TRBJ2-7, the CDR3 gives the full variable domain: EAGVAQSPRYKIIEKRQSVAFWCNPISGHATLYWYQQILGQGPKLLIQFQNNGVVDDSQLPKDRFSAERLKGVDSTLKIQPAKLEDSAVYLCASSRDRRTYEQYFGPGTRLTVT.